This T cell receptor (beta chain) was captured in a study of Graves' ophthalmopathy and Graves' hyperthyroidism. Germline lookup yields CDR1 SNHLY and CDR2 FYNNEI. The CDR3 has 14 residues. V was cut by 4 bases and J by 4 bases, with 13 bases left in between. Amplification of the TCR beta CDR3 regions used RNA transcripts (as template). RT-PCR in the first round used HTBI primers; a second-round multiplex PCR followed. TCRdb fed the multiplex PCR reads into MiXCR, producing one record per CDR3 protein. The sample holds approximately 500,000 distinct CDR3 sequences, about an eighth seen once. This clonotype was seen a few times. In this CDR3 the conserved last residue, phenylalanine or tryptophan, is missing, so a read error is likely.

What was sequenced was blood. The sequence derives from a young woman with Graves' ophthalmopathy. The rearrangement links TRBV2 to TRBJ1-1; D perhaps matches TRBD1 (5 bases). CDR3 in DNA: TGTGCCAGCAGTGGTCCAGGGCGGGCCACTGAAGCTTTCTGT. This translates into CASSGPGRATEAFC.